What follows are 16 T cell receptor beta chains derived from one specimen sequenced in a study of response to subunit inactivated influenza vaccine. TCRdb re-called the RT-PCR reads through MiXCR, storing one row per CDR3 protein. The sample lists approximately 680,000 distinct CDR3 sequences; 15% to 17% were seen once. The sequencing here drew on PBMCs from blood, taken 12 days after vaccination. These TCRs come from a man between 50 and 59 years old who received an inactivated influenza vaccine.

At least ten counts were recorded for this clonotype. This chain links TRBV20-1 with TRBJ2-5; D might be TRBD2 (7 bases). CDR1 is DFQATT, CDR2 SNEGSKA, per germline (reference sequence). The CDR3 is made up of 13 amino acids. V was cut by 5 bases and J by 5 bases, with 15 bases left in between. The CDR3 region is CSARGGGRETQYF. In DNA, the CDR3 is TGCAGTGCTCGAGGGGGGGGCCGTGAGACCCAGTACTTC.

The chain recombines TRBV6-2 or TRBV6-3 with TRBJ2-5; D possibly corresponds to TRBD1 (5 bases). The CDR3 totals 12 residues. Germline V gene lookup returns CDR1 MNHEY and CDR2 SVGEGT. Trimming pared 8 bases from V and 1 base from J, leaving 8 bases between. CDR3 DNA: TGTGCCAGCTGGGGCACCCAAGAGACCCAGTACTTC. This translates into CASWGTQETQYF.

This chain uses TRBV12-3 or TRBV12-4 with TRBJ1-5, with D hard to call. V was shortened by 5 bases and J by 0 bases, with 8 bases between the two germline ends. The CDR3 loop spans 14 amino acids. In DNA form, the CDR3 reads TGTGCCAGCAGTCCGTGGGATAGCAATCAGCCCCAGCATTTT. Its translation: CASSPWDSNQPQHF.

The chain links TRBV27 to TRBJ2-4; no clear D gene. The CDR3 is made up of 16 amino acids. CDR1 MNHEY and CDR2 SMNVEV come from the germline V gene (reference sequence). V lost 5 bases and J lost 1, with 15 bases in between. The CDR3 protein is CASSTQPSWAKNIQYF. The DNA for the CDR3 is TGTGCCAGCAGTACCCAGCCGTCGTGGGCCAAAAACATTCAGTACTTC.

This clonotype was counted ten times or more. Here the CDR3 DNA reads TGCAGTGCTAGAGATGACCACAGGGGAGGAAACACCATATATTTT. This encodes CSARDDHRGGNTIYF. J is TRBJ1-3 and V is TRBV20-1; 7 bases match TRBD1. The V gene's germline CDR1 is DFQATT and CDR2 SNEGSKA (reference sequence). This CDR3 contains 15 residues. V was pared by 0 bases and J by 4 bases, with 6 bases of the junction left unmatched.

This clonotype came up many times. The chain is built from TRBV7-2 and TRBJ2-7; D is uncertain. This CDR3 region has 12 residues. CDR1 and CDR2 (germline): SGHTA, FQGNSA. The ends were cut back, 5 bases at V and 5 bases at J, with 10 bases in the middle. The CDR3 DNA follows: TGTGCCAGCAGCCCCGTAGGGCACGAGCAGTACTTC. Its protein is CASSPVGHEQYF.

In its sample, this clonotype was seen a few times. The chain links TRBV14 to TRBJ2-7; a possible D gene is TRBD2 (6 bases). The CDR3 loop spans 16 amino acids. Per germline, CDR1 SGHDN and CDR2 FVKESK. Trimming took 1 base from V and 6 from J, leaving 19 bases between them. The CDR3 spells CASSQAPGLPLSEQYF. CDR3 nucleotides: TGTGCCAGCAGCCAAGCACCGGGACTTCCTCTGTCCGAGCAGTACTTC.

The chain joins TRBV24-1 to TRBJ2-2; D ambiguous. V was trimmed by 2 bases and J by 1 base, leaving 10 bases between them. This CDR3 region has 16 residues. Germline V gene lookup returns CDR1 KGHDR and CDR2 SFDVKD. In DNA, the CDR3 is TGTGCCACCAGTGATTCGTCGACGGGGAACACCGGGGAGCTGTTTTTT. It encodes CATSDSSTGNTGELFF.

V usage is TRBV11-2 and J usage is TRBJ2-5, with a tentative D call TRBD2 (5 bases). The germline gives CDR1 SGHAT, CDR2 FQNNGV. V gave up 6 bases and J gave up 7 bases, with 24 bases separating them. The CDR3 totals 16 residues. CDR3 amino acids: CASSQRAGPGVVTQYF. CDR3 DNA: TGTGCCAGCAGTCAAAGGGCAGGCCCCGGGGTCGTGACCCAGTACTTC. The full variable domain, with the rest looked up from reference TRBV11-2 and TRBJ2-5, is EAGVAQSPRYKIIEKRQSVAFWCNPISGHATLYWYQQILGQGPKLLIQFQNNGVVDDSQLPKDRFSAERLKGVDSTLKIQPAKLEDSAVYLCASSQRAGPGVVTQYFGPGTRLLVL.

The genes are TRBV3-1 and TRBJ2-3; D might be TRBD2 (6 bases). V lost 0 bases and J lost 9, with 10 bases in between. The CDR3 has 13 residues. Germline CDR1 is LGHDT and CDR2 is YNNKEL (reference sequence). The CDR3, as DNA: TGTGCCAGCAGCCAAGACTGGGGGAGGACGCAGTATTTT. Protein product: CASSQDWGRTQYF.

This clonotype was seen more than once but under ten times. Here the CDR3 DNA reads TGCAGCGTTGAAATTAACAGGGATACTGAAGCTTTCTTT. This gives the protein CSVEINRDTEAFF. The chain is built from TRBV29-1 and TRBJ1-1; possible D gene TRBD1, 6 bases. Trimming cost V 2 bases and J 5 bases, with 12 bases left between them. CDR1 and CDR2 (germline): SQVTM, ANQGSEA. The CDR3 covers 13 residues.

The V gene is TRBV14, the J gene TRBJ1-2, with 9 positions matching TRBD1. Trimming cost V 2 bases and J 9 bases; bases outside gene matches: 10. The CDR3 is 15 residues long. Germline CDR1 reads SGHDN; CDR2 reads FVKESK. This CDR3 is CASSQYPGQGSSYTF. CDR3 DNA: TGTGCCAGCAGCCAATACCCGGGACAGGGATCAAGCTACACCTTC.

The chain recombines TRBV2 with TRBJ2-7, with 9 bases that match TRBD1. This CDR3 is built from 16 residues. After removal of 8 bases from V and 3 bases from J, the junction contained 14 bases not matched to a gene. CDR1 and CDR2 (germline): SNHLY, FYNNEI. In nucleotides, the CDR3 is TGTGCCAGCTTCCGGGACAGGGATCTGTCCGGCTACGAGCAGTACTTC. Protein product: CASFRDRDLSGYEQYF.

This clonotype has more than one count but fewer than ten. The V and J genes are TRBV14 and TRBJ2-3, with 12 nucleotides matching TRBD2. Trimming at V came to 4 bases and at J to 3 bases, leaving 8 bases not matched to a gene. The CDR3 covers 17 residues. Germline-derived CDR1 and CDR2 are SGHDN and FVKESK. The CDR3 bases are TGTGCCAGCAGCCCTACCCGGACTAGCGGGGAGACAGATACGCAGTATTTT. Amino acids: CASSPTRTSGETDTQYF.

The sample holds many counts of this clonotype. The CDR3 DNA follows: TGTGCCACCAGCCAAGAGGACAGGGAGGTTGACAATGAGCAGTTCTTC. Protein sequence: CATSQEDREVDNEQFF. The chain recombines TRBV15 with TRBJ2-1; 8 bases line up with TRBD1. Per the germline V gene, CDR1 is LNHNV and CDR2 is YYDKDF (reference sequence). Germline trimming cut 5 bases from V and 5 bases from J; bases unmatched to any gene: 11. The CDR3 contains 16 residues.

This CDR3 reads CASSLDWGEQSGELFF. The CDR3 nucleotides are TGTGCCAGCAGTTTAGATTGGGGCGAACAGAGTGGGGAGCTGTTTTTT. The chain couples TRBV12-3 or TRBV12-4 to TRBJ2-2; TRBD1 might be the D (5 bases). CDR3 length equals 16 residues. Trimming took 1 base from V and 8 from J, leaving 17 bases between them.